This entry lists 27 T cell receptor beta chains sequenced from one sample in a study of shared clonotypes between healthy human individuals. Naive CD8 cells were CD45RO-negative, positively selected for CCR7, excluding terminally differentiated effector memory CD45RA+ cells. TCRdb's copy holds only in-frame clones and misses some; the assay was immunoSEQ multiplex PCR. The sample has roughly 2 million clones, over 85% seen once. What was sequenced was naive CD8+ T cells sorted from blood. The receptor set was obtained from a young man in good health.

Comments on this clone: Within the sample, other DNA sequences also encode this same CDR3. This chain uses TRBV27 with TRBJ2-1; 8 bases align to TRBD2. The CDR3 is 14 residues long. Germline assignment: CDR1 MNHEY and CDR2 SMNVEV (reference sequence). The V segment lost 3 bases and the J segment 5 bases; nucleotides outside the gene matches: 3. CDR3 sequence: CASSFLRGDNEQFF. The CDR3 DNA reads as TGTGCCAGCAGTTTTCTGCGGGGGGACAATGAGCAGTTCTTC.

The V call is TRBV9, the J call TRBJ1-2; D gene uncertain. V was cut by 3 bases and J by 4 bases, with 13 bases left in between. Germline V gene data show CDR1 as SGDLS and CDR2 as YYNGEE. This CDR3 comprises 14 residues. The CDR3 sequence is CASSATGSGYGYTF. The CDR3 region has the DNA TGTGCCAGCAGCGCGACGGGGTCCGGCTATGGCTACACCTTC.

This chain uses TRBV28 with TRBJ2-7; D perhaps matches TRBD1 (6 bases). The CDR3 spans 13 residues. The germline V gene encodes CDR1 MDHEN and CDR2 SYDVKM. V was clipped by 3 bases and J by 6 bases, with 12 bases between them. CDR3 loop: CASSFEQGSEQYF. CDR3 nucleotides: TGTGCCAGCAGTTTCGAACAGGGTTCCGAGCAGTACTTC.

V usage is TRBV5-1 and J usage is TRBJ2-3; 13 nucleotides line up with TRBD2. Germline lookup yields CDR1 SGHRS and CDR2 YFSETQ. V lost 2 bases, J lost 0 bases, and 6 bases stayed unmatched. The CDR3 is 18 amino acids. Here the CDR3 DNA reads TGCGCCAGCAGCTTCCGGACTAGCGGGAGATTGAGCACAGATACGCAGTATTTT. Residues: CASSFRTSGRLSTDTQYF.

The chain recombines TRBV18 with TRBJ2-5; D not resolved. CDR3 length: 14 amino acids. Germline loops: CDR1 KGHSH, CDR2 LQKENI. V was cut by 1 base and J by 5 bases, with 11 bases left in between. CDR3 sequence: CASSPQTVRETQYF. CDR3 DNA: TGTGCCAGCTCACCACAGACCGTCCGGGAGACCCAGTACTTC.

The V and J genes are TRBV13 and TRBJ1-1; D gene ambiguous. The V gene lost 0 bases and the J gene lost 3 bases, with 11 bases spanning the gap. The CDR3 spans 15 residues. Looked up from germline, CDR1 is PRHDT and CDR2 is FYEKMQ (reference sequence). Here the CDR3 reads CASSLGPPLDTEAFF. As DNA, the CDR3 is TGTGCCAGCAGCTTAGGGCCGCCCTTAGACACTGAAGCTTTCTTT.

Here the CDR3 reads CASGLGGPGELFF. The DNA for the CDR3 is TGTGCCAGCGGCTTAGGTGGGCCCGGGGAGCTGTTTTTT. The chain links TRBV6-6 to TRBJ2-2, with unresolved D. The germline V gene encodes CDR1 MNHNY and CDR2 SVGAGI (reference sequence). Between the trimmed V and J ends, which lost 8 bases and 6 bases, there was a span of 13 bases. The CDR3 is 13 amino acids.

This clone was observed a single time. The CDR3 region has the DNA TGTGCCAGCAGTTTATTCCAGGGGAATGAGCAGTTCTTC. It is translated as CASSLFQGNEQFF. The chain has TRBV28 and TRBJ2-1; D might be TRBD1 (6 bases). There are 13 residues in the CDR3. V was trimmed by 1 base and J by 7 bases, leaving 8 bases between them. Per germline, CDR1 MDHEN and CDR2 SYDVKM.

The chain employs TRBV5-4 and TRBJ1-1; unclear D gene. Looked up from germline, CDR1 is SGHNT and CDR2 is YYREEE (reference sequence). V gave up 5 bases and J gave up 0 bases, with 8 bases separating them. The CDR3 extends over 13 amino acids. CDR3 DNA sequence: TGTGCCAGCAGGGCCGGGATGAACACTGAAGCTTTCTTT. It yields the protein CASRAGMNTEAFF.

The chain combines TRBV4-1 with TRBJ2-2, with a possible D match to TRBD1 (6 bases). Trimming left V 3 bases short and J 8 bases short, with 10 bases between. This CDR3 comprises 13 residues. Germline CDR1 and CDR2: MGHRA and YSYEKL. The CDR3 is CASSQRQAGELFF. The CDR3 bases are TGCGCCAGCAGCCAGCGACAGGCTGGGGAGCTGTTTTTT.

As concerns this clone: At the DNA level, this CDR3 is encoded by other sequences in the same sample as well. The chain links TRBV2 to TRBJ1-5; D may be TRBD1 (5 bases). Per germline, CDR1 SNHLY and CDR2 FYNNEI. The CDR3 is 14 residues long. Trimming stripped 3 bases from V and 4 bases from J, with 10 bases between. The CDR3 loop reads CASSDSWGNQPQHF. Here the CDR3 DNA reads TGTGCCAGCAGTGACTCATGGGGGAATCAGCCCCAGCATTTT.

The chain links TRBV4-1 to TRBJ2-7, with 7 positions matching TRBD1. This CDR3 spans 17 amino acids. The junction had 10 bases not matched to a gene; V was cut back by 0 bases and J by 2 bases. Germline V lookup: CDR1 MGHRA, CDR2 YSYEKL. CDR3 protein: CASSQDFGTAHTYEQYF. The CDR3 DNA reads TGCGCCAGCAGCCAAGACTTTGGGACAGCGCATACCTACGAGCAGTACTTC.

DNA for the CDR3: TGTGCCAGCAGTTTGCAAGAGGAGGCCCTCGAGCAGTACTTC. Translating it yields CASSLQEEALEQYF. This chain connects TRBV6-6 to TRBJ2-7; D is perhaps TRBD2 (5 bases). The germline gives CDR1 MNHNY, CDR2 SVGAGI (reference sequence). Trimming took off 4 bases at V and 6 bases at J, with 16 bases between the two ends. The CDR3 contains 14 residues.

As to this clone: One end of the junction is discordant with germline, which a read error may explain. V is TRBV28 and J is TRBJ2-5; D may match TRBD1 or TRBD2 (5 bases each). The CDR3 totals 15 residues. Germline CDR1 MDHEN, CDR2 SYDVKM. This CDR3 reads CASSVWTEEGETQYF. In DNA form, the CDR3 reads TGTGCCAGCAGTGTATGGACGGAAGAGGGGGAGACCCAGTACTTC. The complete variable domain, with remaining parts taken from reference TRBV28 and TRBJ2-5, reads DVKVTQSSRYLVKRTGEKVFLECVQDMDHENMFWYRQDPGLGLRLIYFSYDVKMKEKGDIPEGYSVSREKKERFSLILESASTNQTSMYLCASSVWTEEGETQYFGPGTRLLVL.

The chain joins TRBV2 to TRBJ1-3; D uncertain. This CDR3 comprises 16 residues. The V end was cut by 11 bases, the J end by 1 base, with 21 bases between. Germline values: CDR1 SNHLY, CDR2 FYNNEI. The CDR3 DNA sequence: TGTGCCGTGCTAACCGCCGAACAGTATTCTGGAAACACCATATATTTT. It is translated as CAVLTAEQYSGNTIYF.

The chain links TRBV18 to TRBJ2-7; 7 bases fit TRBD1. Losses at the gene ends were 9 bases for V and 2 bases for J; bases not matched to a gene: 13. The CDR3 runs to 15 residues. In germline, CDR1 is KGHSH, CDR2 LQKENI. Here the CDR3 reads CASHSGTALPYEQYF. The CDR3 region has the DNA TGTGCCAGTCATTCCGGGACAGCGCTACCCTACGAGCAGTACTTC.

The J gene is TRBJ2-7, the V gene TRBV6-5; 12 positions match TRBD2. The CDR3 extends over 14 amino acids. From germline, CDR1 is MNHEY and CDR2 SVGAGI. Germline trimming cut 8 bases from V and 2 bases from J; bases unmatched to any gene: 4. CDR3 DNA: TGTGCCAGCGTATCTAGCGGGGGGGCCTACGAGCAGTACTTC. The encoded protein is CASVSSGGAYEQYF.

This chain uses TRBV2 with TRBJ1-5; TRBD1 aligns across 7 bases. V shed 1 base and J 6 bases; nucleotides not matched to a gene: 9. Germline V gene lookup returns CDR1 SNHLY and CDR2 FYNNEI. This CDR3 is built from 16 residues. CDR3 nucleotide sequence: TGTGCCAGCAGTGAAGGGGGACAGCCGCTGGGTCAGCCCCAGCATTTT. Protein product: CASSEGGQPLGQPQHF.

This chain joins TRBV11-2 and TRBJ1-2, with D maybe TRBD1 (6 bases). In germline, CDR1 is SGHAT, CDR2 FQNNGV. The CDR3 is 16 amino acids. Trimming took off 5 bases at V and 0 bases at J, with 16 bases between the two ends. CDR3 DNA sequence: TGTGCCAGCAGCCCGGGACACCTGGACTCTAACTATGGCTACACCTTC. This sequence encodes CASSPGHLDSNYGYTF.

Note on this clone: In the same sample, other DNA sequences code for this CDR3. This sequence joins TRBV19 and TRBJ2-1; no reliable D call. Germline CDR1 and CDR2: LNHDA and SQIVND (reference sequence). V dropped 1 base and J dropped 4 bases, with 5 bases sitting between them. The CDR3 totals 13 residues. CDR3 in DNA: TGTGCCAGTAGTATAGTTCTGTACAATGAGCAGTTCTTC. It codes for CASSIVLYNEQFF.

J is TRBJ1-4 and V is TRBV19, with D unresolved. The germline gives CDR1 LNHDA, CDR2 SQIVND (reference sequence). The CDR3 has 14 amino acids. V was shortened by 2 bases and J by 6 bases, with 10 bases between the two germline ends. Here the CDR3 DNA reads TGTGCCAGTAGTATATACGGCGGCGATGAAAAACTGTTTTTT. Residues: CASSIYGGDEKLFF.

Written as DNA, the CDR3 is TGTGCCAGCAGCTTACTGGGGTCCTACACTGAAGCTTTCTTT. As protein: CASSLLGSYTEAFF. The rearrangement joins TRBV11-2 to TRBJ1-1; no reliable D call. Trimming shortened V by 2 bases and J by 3 bases, and 10 bases separated the two germline ends. Germline V gives CDR1 SGHAT, CDR2 FQNNGV. This CDR3 region has 14 residues.

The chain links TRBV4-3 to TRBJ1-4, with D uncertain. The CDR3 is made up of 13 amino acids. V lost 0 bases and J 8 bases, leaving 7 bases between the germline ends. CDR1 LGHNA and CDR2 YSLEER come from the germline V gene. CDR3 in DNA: TGCGCCAGCAGCCAAGATGGAGGAGAAAAACTGTTTTTT. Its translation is CASSQDGGEKLFF.

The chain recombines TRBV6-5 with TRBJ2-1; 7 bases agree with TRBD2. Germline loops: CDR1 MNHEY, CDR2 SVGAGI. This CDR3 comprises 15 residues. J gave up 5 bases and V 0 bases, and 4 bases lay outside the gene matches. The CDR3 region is CASSYSQTSNNEQFF. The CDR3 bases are TGTGCCAGCAGTTACTCGCAGACTAGCAACAATGAGCAGTTCTTC.

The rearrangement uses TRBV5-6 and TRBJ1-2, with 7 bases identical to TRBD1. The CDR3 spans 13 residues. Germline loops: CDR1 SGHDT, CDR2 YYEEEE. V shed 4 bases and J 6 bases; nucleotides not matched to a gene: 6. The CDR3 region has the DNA TGTGCCAGCAGCGTGGGACAGTCTAATGGCTACACCTTC. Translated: CASSVGQSNGYTF.

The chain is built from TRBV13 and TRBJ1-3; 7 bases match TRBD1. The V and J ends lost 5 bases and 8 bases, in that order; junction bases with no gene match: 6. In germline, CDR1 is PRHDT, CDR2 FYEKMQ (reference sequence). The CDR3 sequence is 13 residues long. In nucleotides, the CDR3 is TGTGCCAGCAGCCTCACAGGGGCGCACACCATATATTTT. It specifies CASSLTGAHTIYF.

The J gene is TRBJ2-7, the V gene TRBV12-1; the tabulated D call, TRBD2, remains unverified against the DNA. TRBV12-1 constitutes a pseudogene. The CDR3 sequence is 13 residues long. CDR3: CASSLKRAYEQYF. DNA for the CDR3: TGTGCCAGCAGCTTAAAGCGGGCCTACGAGCAGTACTTC.